This record looks at one T cell receptor (beta chain) sequence and its context. The data belong to a study of blood T cell repertoires in COVID-19. Across the study: Specimens from acute and convalescent COVID-19 originated in the United States, Italy and Spain.

The protocol was immunoSEQ multiplex PCR, while the TCRdb copy is restricted to in-frame clones and leaves out a portion. Of hundreds of thousands of clones in the sample, around 89% were seen once. Germline V lookup: CDR1 SGDLS, CDR2 YYNGEE. This CDR3 spans 14 amino acids. The V gene lost 1 base and the J gene lost 4 bases, with 8 bases spanning the gap. Sequencing was performed on peripheral blood. This sequence originates from a man in his forties with acute or convalescent COVID-19. The J gene is TRBJ2-2, the V gene TRBV9; D is possibly TRBD2 (5 bases). CDR3 in amino acids: CASSVSSGTGELFF. The CDR3 DNA reads TGTGCCAGCAGCGTATCCAGCGGCACCGGGGAGCTGTTTTTT.